This T cell receptor (beta chain) was recovered during a study of cytomegalovirus exposure and HLA in healthy donors. The CDR3 totals 18 residues. The germline gives CDR1 GTSNPN, CDR2 SVGIG (reference sequence). V lost 4 bases to trimming and J lost 1 base, with 22 bases between them. Findings and caveats of the study: Listed as cytomegalovirus-associated were 150 to 200 TCR beta chains.

The validation cohort, a group of 120 subjects, included the donors and was separate from the roughly 620-subject first cohort. In the case of this clone: Its target is not known.

TCRdb's copy holds only in-frame clones and misses some; the assay was immunoSEQ multiplex PCR. The sample has some 210,000 clones; roughly 80% are singletons. V gene TRBV30 combines with J gene TRBJ2-2; tentatively, D is TRBD1 (6 bases). The sequence was obtained from a woman under 30 in good health and CMV-seronegative. Sequencing was carried out using PBMCs. DNA of the CDR3: TGTGCCTGGAATACTCCCAGGGGCATGACCCTGAACACCGGGGAGCTGTTTTTT. It codes for CAWNTPRGMTLNTGELFF.